Listed below are T cell receptor beta chains from one sample, sequenced in a study of human T cells and chemical hapten exposure. MiXCR, applied by TCRdb to the RACE reads, yields one record per CDR3 protein. The sample lists nearly 350,000 distinct CDR3 sequences; approximately 6.3% were seen once. The starting material was whole blood, obtained in connection with sensitization to the hapten diphenylcyclopropenone (DPC). The origin of the receptors is a woman under 30 with alopecia areata. Some clones in this sample may be carry-over from other donors' samples. CDR3s include the opening cysteine and the closing phenylalanine or tryptophan. Each record gives: V gene, D gene, clone size, J gene, CDR3 protein, CDR3 DNA. D genes are given only for firm matches. The size field is filled for only some rows; it gives once, few, many or a size class.

>TRBV7-2|NA|few|TRBJ1-6
CASSFQAVNSPLHF
TGTGCCAGCAGCTTTCAAGCAGTTAATTCACCCCTCCACTTT
>TRBV6-2/TRBV6-3|TRBD1|many|TRBJ1-1
CASRDFDRGGTEAFF
TGTGCCAGCAGGGACTTCGACAGGGGTGGCACTGAAGCTTTCTTT
>TRBV29-1|TRBD1|many|TRBJ1-1
CSAGTGTATEAFF
TGCAGCGCCGGGACAGGGACTGCGACTGAAGCTTTCTTT
>TRBV10-3|NA|many|TRBJ2-6
CAISESGAGANVLTF
TGTGCCATCAGTGAGTCGGGGGCTGGGGCCAACGTCCTGACTTTC
>TRBV2|NA|few|TRBJ2-1
CASSARTFNEQFF
TGTGCCAGCAGTGCCCGGACCTTCAATGAGCAGTTCTTC
>TRBV12-3/TRBV12-4|TRBD1|NA|TRBJ1-1
CASSFRQGADEAFF
TGTGCCAGCAGTTTCAGGCAGGGGGCGGATGAAGCTTTCTTT
>TRBV12-3/TRBV12-4|NA|few|TRBJ1-1
CASSPMPTGGTEAFF
TGTGCCAGCAGTCCAATGCCAACCGGGGGCACTGAAGCTTTCTTT
>TRBV6-6|NA|few|TRBJ1-5
CASRGQNQPQHF
TGTGCCAGCAGAGGACAAAATCAGCCCCAGCATTTT
>TRBV5-1|NA|NA|TRBJ2-3
CASSHSSWTAGIRKKTDTQYF
TGCGCCAGCAGCCACTCCAGCTGGACCGCCGGTATAAGAAAGAAAACGGATACGCAGTATTTT
>TRBV27|NA|few|TRBJ2-2
CASKGSGELFF
TGTGCCAGCAAGGGGTCCGGGGAGCTGTTTTTT
>TRBV18|NA|few|TRBJ1-2
CASSPAGLNYGYTF
TGTGCCAGCTCACCAGCAGGGCTTAACTATGGCTACACCTTC
>TRBV3-1|TRBD1|NA|TRBJ2-3
CASSQGTDRAQYF
TGTGCCAGCAGCCAAGGGACGGACAGGGCGCAGTATTTT
>TRBV20-1|TRBD2|few|TRBJ2-3
CSARLTSGGAPQYF
TGCAGTGCTAGATTAACTAGCGGGGGGGCGCCGCAGTATTTT
>TRBV4-3|NA|many|TRBJ1-2
CASSQVGDTNYGYTF
TGCGCCAGCAGCCAAGTAGGGGACACTAACTATGGCTACACCTTC
>TRBV28|NA|few|TRBJ1-2
CASSLMSYGYTF
TGTGCCAGCAGTTTGATGAGCTATGGCTACACCTTC
>TRBV4-1|NA|few|TRBJ1-5
CASSQPKADTNQPQHF
TGCGCCAGCAGCCAACCGAAGGCAGATACAAATCAGCCCCAGCATTTT